Each of the 24 T cell receptor beta chains below was sequenced from the same sample in a study of PD-1 blockade in mismatch repair-deficient tumors. Profiled with immunoSEQ multiplex PCR; TCRdb holds only in-frame clones, not every one. The data show 120,000 or so clones, with roughly 86% seen just once and 10% to 15% held by the top ten. Specimen: peripheral blood, collected roughly 67 weeks after starting pembrolizumab. The receptors stem from an adult with mismatch repair-deficient cancer.

This chain links TRBV14 with TRBJ2-7; D is possibly TRBD1 (6 bases). The V gene's germline CDR1 is SGHDN and CDR2 FVKESK. This CDR3 contains 16 residues. Trimming left V 0 bases short and J 4 bases short, with 16 bases between. CDR3 in amino acids: CASSQEVSQGRYEQYF. The DNA of the CDR3 is TGTGCCAGCAGCCAAGAGGTATCACAGGGTCGGTACGAGCAGTACTTC.

This clone occurred once. The rearrangement links TRBV7-9 to TRBJ2-1; tentatively, D is TRBD2 (5 bases). The germline gives CDR1 SEHNR, CDR2 FQNEAQ (reference sequence). The CDR3 totals 11 residues. With 7 bases removed from V and 8 bases from J, the gap between germline ends came to 9 bases. CDR3 DNA: TGTGCCAGCACCCTCGGGGATGAGCAGTTCTTC. Residues: CASTLGDEQFF.

The chain uses TRBV27 and TRBJ2-1, with 13 nucleotides matching TRBD2. The CDR3 contains 19 residues. V lost 0 bases to trimming and J lost 1 base; unmatched junction nucleotides: 6. Per germline, CDR1 MNHEY and CDR2 SMNVEV (reference sequence). In nucleotides, the CDR3 is TGTGCCAGCAGTTTATCTGGGACTAGCGGGACACTATCCTACAATGAGCAGTTCTTC. This sequence encodes CASSLSGTSGTLSYNEQFF.

Concerning this clone itself: Other DNA sequences in the same sample also yield this CDR3. This chain links TRBV11-2 with TRBJ2-7; 10 nucleotides align to TRBD2. The CDR3 contains 15 residues. The germline V gene encodes CDR1 SGHAT and CDR2 FQNNGV. After removal of 5 bases from V and 0 bases from J, the junction contained 4 bases not matched to a gene. The chain's CDR3 is CASSLGLASSYEQYF. In DNA, the CDR3 is TGTGCCAGCAGCCTGGGACTAGCGAGCTCCTACGAGCAGTACTTC.

The rearrangement uses TRBV30 and TRBJ1-2, with 9 bases fitting TRBD1. Unmatched junction bases numbered 12, after V lost 1 base and J lost 0 bases. The CDR3 runs 18 residues. Germline V gives CDR1 GTSNPN, CDR2 SVGIG (reference sequence). The CDR3 DNA is TGTGCCTGGAGTGACCCGGACCTCGGACAGGGGCCTAACTATGGCTACACCTTC. Its protein is CAWSDPDLGQGPNYGYTF. Based on the CDR3 plus reference TRBV30 and TRBJ1-2, the full variable domain is SQTIHQWPATLVQPVGSPLSLECTVEGTSNPNLYWYRQAAGRGLQLLFYSVGIGQISSEVPQNLSASRPQDRQFILSSKKLLLSDSGFYLCAWSDPDLGQGPNYGYTFGSGTRLTVV.

The chain is built from TRBV4-1 and TRBJ2-1; 7 nucleotides match TRBD2. V lost 4 bases to trimming and J lost 5 bases; unmatched junction nucleotides: 14. Germline CDR1 MGHRA, CDR2 YSYEKL. CDR3 size: 17 residues. As DNA, the CDR3 is TGCGCCAGCAGCCTCAGTCAGACGGGACTAAAGGACAATGAGCAGTTCTTC. Translating gives CASSLSQTGLKDNEQFF.

V is TRBV30 and J is TRBJ2-3, with TRBD1 matching 7 bases. The ends lost 5 bases at V and 2 bases at J; junction bases unmatched: 7. Germline CDR1 reads GTSNPN; CDR2 reads SVGIG (reference sequence). This CDR3 contains 14 residues. The CDR3 spells CAWRRQGVTDTQYF. DNA for the CDR3: TGTGCCTGGCGAAGACAGGGCGTCACAGATACGCAGTATTTT.

For the CDR3, the DNA is TGTGCCAGCAGCTTAAGTGATTTCTGGGTCCCCAGTGGGACCCAGTACTTC. It specifies CASSLSDFWVPSGTQYF. The rearrangement joins TRBV7-2 to TRBJ2-5; no firm D call. There are 17 residues in the CDR3. V gave up 2 bases and J gave up 7 bases, with 23 bases separating them. Germline V gene data show CDR1 as SGHTA and CDR2 as FQGNSA.

This clone has just one count. The chain uses TRBV30 and TRBJ2-7, with unresolved D. Germline V CDR1 and CDR2: GTSNPN, SVGIG (reference sequence). The CDR3 covers 12 residues. Trimming shortened V by 3 bases and J by 3 bases, and 9 bases separated the two germline ends. The CDR3: CAWSDQNYEQYF. The CDR3 DNA reads as TGTGCCTGGAGCGACCAAAACTACGAGCAGTACTTC.

V is TRBV27 and J is TRBJ1-2; D not certain. Germline V gene data show CDR1 as MNHEY and CDR2 as SMNVEV (reference sequence). V was clipped by 4 bases and J by 4 bases, with 10 bases between them. The CDR3 covers 13 residues. CDR3 nucleotide sequence: TGTGCCAGCAGTTACGCGGTCGGCTATGGCTACACCTTC. This codes for CASSYAVGYGYTF.

Note on this clone: This sample also contains other DNA sequences that code for the same CDR3. The rearrangement uses TRBV6-6 and TRBJ2-3; perhaps TRBD2 as D (6 bases). Trimming removed 2 bases from V and 3 bases from J, with 12 bases in between. The CDR3 is 15 amino acids. Germline V gene data show CDR1 as MNHNY and CDR2 as SVGAGI (reference sequence). The CDR3 here is CASSYLAGRTDTQYF. For the CDR3, the DNA is TGTGCCAGCAGTTACCTCGCGGGGAGGACAGATACGCAGTATTTT.

The V gene is TRBV7-9, the J gene TRBJ1-2; perhaps TRBD1 as D (6 bases). The germline V and J ends were trimmed by 5 bases and 7 bases, with 14 bases remaining between them. The CDR3 sequence is 13 residues long. Germline lookup yields CDR1 SEHNR and CDR2 FQNEAQ (reference sequence). As DNA, the CDR3 is TGTGCCAGCAGCGGACGGGACACCTCTGGCTACACCTTC. As protein: CASSGRDTSGYTF.

The chain couples TRBV28 to TRBJ2-5; either TRBD1 or TRBD2 may supply D (6 bases each). The V gene lost 6 bases and the J gene lost 5 bases, with 25 bases spanning the gap. Germline values: CDR1 MDHEN, CDR2 SYDVKM. The CDR3 covers 17 residues. The CDR3 here is CASSPVGGRGPGETQYF. The DNA of the CDR3 is TGTGCCAGCAGCCCGGTGGGGGGCCGCGGTCCTGGGGAGACCCAGTACTTC.

The sample holds a few counts of this clone. The rearrangement uses TRBV6-6 and TRBJ1-2, with D tentatively TRBD1 (5 bases). Trimming left V 6 bases short and J 6 bases short, with 14 bases between. Looked up from germline, CDR1 is MNHNY and CDR2 is SVGAGI (reference sequence). This CDR3 comprises 13 residues. CDR3 coding DNA: TGTGCCAGCAGACCGACGGGGGTGGATGGCTACACCTTC. Translating it yields CASRPTGVDGYTF.

The gene calls are TRBV11-3 and TRBJ1-3; 8 bases map to TRBD1. J lost 3 bases, V lost 5 bases, and 6 bases had no gene match. In germline, CDR1 is SGHNT, CDR2 YENEEA. The CDR3 covers 15 residues. The CDR3 loop is CASSLTGAFGNTIYF. CDR3 sequence (DNA): TGTGCCAGCAGCCTGACAGGGGCGTTTGGAAACACCATATATTTT.

The chain has TRBV7-9 and TRBJ2-7, with TRBD2 identical over 11 bases. Per germline, CDR1 SEHNR and CDR2 FQNEAQ (reference sequence). The V gene end was trimmed by 3 bases and the J gene end by 2 bases; junction bases not matched to a gene: 0. The CDR3 extends over 14 amino acids. CDR3 in amino acids: CASSLTSGTYEQYF. The DNA for the CDR3 is TGTGCCAGCAGCTTGACTAGCGGGACCTACGAGCAGTACTTC.

This chain links TRBV6-5 with TRBJ2-7; 8 bases agree with TRBD1. Germline V gene data show CDR1 as MNHEY and CDR2 as SVGAGI. The CDR3 spans 14 residues. With 5 bases clipped from V and 4 bases from J, the junction kept 7 bases outside the gene matches. CDR3 sequence reads: CASSQPGQVYEQYF. The CDR3 bases are TGTGCCAGCAGTCAGCCGGGACAGGTGTACGAGCAGTACTTC.

This clone was observed a single time. V gene TRBV28 combines with J gene TRBJ2-2, with TRBD2 matching 7 bases. From germline, CDR1 is MDHEN and CDR2 SYDVKM. The CDR3 sequence is 14 residues long. The trim removed 8 bases at V and 4 bases at J, leaving 7 bases unmatched. As DNA, the CDR3 is TGTGCCAGCCTGGGGGGGAGGCCCACCGGGGAGCTGTTTTTT. Translated: CASLGGRPTGELFF.

The V call is TRBV29-1, the J call TRBJ1-2; 8 positions agree with TRBD1. This CDR3 contains 17 residues. CDR1 is SQVTM and CDR2 is ANQGSEA in the germline V gene. V dropped 4 bases and J dropped 5; count of bases not matched to a gene: 18. The DNA of the CDR3 is TGCAGCGTTGTTATAGGGGCAGGGGGCGGCCCGGGGTATGGCTACACCTTC. It encodes CSVVIGAGGGPGYGYTF.

The table lists this clone with a few counts. The V call is TRBV28, the J call TRBJ2-7; TRBD2 matches 7 bases. J gave up 0 bases and V 2 bases, and 1 base lay outside the gene matches. Germline V gene sequence: CDR1 MDHEN, CDR2 SYDVKM. This CDR3 contains 14 residues. The CDR3 DNA reads as TGTGCCAGCAGTTTAAGCGGGGACTCCTACGAGCAGTACTTC. This codes for CASSLSGDSYEQYF.

This chain's CDR3 is CASSLEGAGVDETQYF. CDR3 sequence (DNA): TGCGCCAGCAGCTTGGAGGGAGCGGGAGTTGATGAGACCCAGTACTTC. The rearrangement joins TRBV5-1 to TRBJ2-5, with 8 bases lining up with TRBD2. The germline gives CDR1 SGHRS, CDR2 YFSETQ. This CDR3 region has 16 residues. The V gene end was trimmed by 0 bases and the J gene end by 5 bases; junction bases not matched to a gene: 9. Drawing the rest from reference TRBV5-1 and TRBJ2-5, the complete variable domain is KAGVTQTPRYLIKTRGQQVTLSCSPISGHRSVSWYQQTPGQGLQFLFEYFSETQRNKGNFPGRFSGRQFSNSRSEMNVSTLELGDSALYLCASSLEGAGVDETQYFGPGTRLLVL.

The gene calls are TRBV29-1 and TRBJ1-1; D is unresolved. Deletions cut 6 bases from V and 1 base from J, with 15 bases between. CDR1 is SQVTM and CDR2 is ANQGSEA in the germline V gene. The CDR3 extends over 14 amino acids. DNA for the CDR3: TGCAGCGTCCTAACATCGGACTGGAACACTGAAGCTTTCTTT. Its translation: CSVLTSDWNTEAFF.

The rearrangement joins TRBV6-5 to TRBJ2-1; D not resolved. Deletions cut 4 bases from V and 8 bases from J, with 18 bases between. CDR3 length: 15 amino acids. In germline, CDR1 is MNHEY, CDR2 SVGAGI. In DNA form, the CDR3 reads TGTGCCAGCAGTTCCCTGGCTGCCCAACGGGATGAGCAGTTCTTC. Protein sequence: CASSSLAAQRDEQFF.

This clone was counted between two and nine times. V and J are TRBV18 and TRBJ1-1; D ambiguous. V lost 3 bases and J 4 bases, leaving 9 bases between the germline ends. Per germline, CDR1 KGHSH and CDR2 LQKENI. This CDR3 comprises 13 residues. The CDR3 is CASSPGGTTEAFF. The CDR3 nucleotides are TGTGCCAGCTCACCGGGTGGTACCACTGAAGCTTTCTTT.